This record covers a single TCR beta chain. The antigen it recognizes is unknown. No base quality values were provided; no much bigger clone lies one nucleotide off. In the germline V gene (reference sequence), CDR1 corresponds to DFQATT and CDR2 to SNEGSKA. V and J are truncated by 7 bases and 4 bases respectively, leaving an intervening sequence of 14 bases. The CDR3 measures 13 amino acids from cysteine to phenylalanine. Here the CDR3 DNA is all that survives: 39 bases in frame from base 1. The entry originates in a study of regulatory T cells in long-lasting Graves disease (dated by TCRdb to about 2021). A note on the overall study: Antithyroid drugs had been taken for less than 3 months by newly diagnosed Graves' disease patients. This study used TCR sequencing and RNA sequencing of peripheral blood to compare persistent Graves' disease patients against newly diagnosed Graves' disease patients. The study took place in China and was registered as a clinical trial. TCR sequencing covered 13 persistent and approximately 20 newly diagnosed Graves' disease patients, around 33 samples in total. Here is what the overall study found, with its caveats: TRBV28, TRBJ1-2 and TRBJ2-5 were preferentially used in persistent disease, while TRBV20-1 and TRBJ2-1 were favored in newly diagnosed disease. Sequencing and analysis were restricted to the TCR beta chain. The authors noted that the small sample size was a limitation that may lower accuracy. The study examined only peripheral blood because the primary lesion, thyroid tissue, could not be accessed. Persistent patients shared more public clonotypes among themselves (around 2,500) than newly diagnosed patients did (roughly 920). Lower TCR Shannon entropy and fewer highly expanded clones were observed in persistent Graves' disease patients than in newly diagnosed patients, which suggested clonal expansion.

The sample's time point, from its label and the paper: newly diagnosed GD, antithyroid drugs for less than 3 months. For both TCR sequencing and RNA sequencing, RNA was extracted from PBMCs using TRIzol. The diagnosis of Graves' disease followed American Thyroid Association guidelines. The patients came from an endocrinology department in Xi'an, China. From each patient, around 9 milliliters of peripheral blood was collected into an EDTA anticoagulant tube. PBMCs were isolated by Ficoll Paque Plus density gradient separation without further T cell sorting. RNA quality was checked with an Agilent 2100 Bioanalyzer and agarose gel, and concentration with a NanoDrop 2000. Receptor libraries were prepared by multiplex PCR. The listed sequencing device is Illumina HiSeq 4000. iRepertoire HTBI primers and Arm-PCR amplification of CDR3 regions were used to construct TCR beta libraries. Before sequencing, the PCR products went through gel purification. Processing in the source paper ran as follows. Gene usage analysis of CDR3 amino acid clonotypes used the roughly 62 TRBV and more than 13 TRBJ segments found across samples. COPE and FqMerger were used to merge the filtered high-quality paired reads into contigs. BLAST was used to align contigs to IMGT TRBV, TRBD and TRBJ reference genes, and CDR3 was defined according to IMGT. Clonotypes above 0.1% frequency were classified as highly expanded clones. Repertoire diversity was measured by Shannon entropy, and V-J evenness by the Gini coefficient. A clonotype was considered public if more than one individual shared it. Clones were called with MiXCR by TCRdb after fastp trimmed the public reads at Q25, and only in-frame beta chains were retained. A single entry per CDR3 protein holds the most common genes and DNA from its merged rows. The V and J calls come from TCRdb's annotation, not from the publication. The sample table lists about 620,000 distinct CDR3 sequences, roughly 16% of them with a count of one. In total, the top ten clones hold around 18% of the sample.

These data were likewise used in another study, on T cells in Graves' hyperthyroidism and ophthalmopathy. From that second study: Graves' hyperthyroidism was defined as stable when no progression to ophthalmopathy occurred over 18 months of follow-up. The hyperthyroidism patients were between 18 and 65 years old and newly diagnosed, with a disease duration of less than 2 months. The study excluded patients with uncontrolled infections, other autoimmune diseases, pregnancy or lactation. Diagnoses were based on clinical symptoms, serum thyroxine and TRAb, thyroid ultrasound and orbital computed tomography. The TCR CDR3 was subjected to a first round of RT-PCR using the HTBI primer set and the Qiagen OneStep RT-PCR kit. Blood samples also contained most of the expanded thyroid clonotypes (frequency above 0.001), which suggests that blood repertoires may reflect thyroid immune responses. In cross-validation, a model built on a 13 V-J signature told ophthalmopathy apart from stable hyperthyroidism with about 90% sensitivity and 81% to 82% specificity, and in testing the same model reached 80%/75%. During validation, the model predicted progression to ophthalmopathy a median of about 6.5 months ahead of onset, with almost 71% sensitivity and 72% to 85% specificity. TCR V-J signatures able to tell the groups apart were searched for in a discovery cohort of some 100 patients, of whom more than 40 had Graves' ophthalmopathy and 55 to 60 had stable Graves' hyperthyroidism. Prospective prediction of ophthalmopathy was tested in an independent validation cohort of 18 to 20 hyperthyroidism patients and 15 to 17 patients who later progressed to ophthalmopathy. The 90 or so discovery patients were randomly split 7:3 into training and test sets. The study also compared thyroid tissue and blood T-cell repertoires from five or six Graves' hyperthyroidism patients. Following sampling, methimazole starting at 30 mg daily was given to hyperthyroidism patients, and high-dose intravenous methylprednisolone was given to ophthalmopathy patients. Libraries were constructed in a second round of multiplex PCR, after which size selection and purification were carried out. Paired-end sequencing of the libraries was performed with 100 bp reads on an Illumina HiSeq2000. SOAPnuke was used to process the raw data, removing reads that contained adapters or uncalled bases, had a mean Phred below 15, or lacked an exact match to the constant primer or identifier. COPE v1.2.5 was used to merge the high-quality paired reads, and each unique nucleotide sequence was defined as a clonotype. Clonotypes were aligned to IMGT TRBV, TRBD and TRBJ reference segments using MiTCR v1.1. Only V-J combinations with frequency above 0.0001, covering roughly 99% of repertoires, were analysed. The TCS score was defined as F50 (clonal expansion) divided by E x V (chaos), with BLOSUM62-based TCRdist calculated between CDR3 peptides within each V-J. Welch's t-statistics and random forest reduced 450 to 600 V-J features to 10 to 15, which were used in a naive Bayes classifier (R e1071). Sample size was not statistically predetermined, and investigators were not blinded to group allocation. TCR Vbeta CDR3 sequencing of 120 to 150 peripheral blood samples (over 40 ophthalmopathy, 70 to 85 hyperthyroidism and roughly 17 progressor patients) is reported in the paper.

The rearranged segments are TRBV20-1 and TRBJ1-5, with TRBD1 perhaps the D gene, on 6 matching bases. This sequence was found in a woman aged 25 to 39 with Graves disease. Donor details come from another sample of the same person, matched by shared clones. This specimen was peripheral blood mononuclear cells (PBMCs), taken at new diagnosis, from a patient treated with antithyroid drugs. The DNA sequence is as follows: TGCAGTGTTGTGGACAGAACTAATCAGCCCCAGCATTTT. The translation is CSVVDRTNQPQHF.